The present entry profiles one T cell receptor beta chain with its context. The antigen is not known. The repertoire was sequenced with immunoSEQ multiplex PCR; TCRdb's copy has only in-frame clones and lacks some. The repertoire includes roughly 150,000 clones, just over 90% of them detected once, and less than 2% sits in the top ten. These data are taken from a study of T cell responses to AZD1222 COVID-19 vaccine. Study-wide results and limits: Mostly white British, mostly female donors; authors suggested clonal diversity may be underestimated. Just five or six AZD1222 recipients tested seropositive at baseline. Reports indicate that nearly half of spike-specific TCRs are directed at unmutated variant regions.

The CDR3 spans 15 residues. Per the germline V gene, CDR1 is KGHSH and CDR2 is LQKENI. V lost 6 bases and J 2 bases, leaving 13 bases between the germline ends. This receptor was taken from an adult in good health. The source material was peripheral blood, sampled on day 0 of AZD1222 vaccination. The chain combines TRBV18 with TRBJ1-4; no clear D. CDR3 coding DNA: TGTGCCAGCTCCCTCAATGGCGTTACTAATGAAAAACTGTTTTTT. Translated, it gives CASSLNGVTNEKLFF.